This TCR beta chain was profiled in a study of blood T cell repertoires in COVID-19. About the study: Nucleic acid was either cDNA or gDNA, and it came from T cells, B-cell-depleted T cells, or PBMCs.

With 4 bases clipped from V and 4 bases from J, the junction kept 5 bases outside the gene matches. The germline gives CDR1 LGHDT, CDR2 YNNKEL (reference sequence). The CDR3 runs to 14 residues. Original methodology: Reference gene primers were amplified, and this amplification served to estimate nucleated cell counts. Sequencing was performed with immunoSEQ multiplex PCR; in TCRdb, only in-frame clones are kept and a portion is missing. Clone size and the V and J calls come from that table; the DNA yielded D and trimming. The sample includes approximately 300,000 clones, roughly nine tenths seen only once; the top ten take approximately 6.5%.

What was sequenced was peripheral blood. The chain is built from TRBV3-1 (or the pseudogene TRBV3-2) and TRBJ2-5; 8 nucleotides match TRBD2. This TCR was sampled from a young man who had recovered from COVID-19. The CDR3, as DNA: TGTGCCAGCAGCCTCCGGGGGGGGGCAGAGACCCAGTACTTC. This codes for CASSLRGGAETQYF.